This passage covers 24 T cell receptor beta chains from one sample sequenced in a study of blood T cell repertoires in COVID-19. Measured with immunoSEQ multiplex PCR; TCRdb has only the in-frame clones, and not every one. Among a few hundred thousand clones listed, 70% to 90% were seen once. Sequenced sample: peripheral blood. These receptors originate from a woman younger than 45 with COVID-19, enrolled during active disease.

This sequence joins TRBV3-1 (or the pseudogene TRBV3-2) and TRBJ1-2, with a weak D call TRBD1 (5 bases). Germline V gene lookup returns CDR1 LGHDT and CDR2 YNNKEL (reference sequence). There are 14 residues in the CDR3. Deletions cut 1 base from V and 4 bases from J, with 10 bases between. Here the CDR3 DNA reads TGTGCCAGCAGCCAAGCCCAGGGCGCCTATGGCTACACCTTC. It is translated as CASSQAQGAYGYTF.

The chain combines TRBV9 with TRBJ2-1, with D perhaps matching TRBD2 (7 bases). The germline CDR1 and CDR2 sequences are SGDLS and YYNGEE. This CDR3 region has 16 residues. The germline V and J ends were trimmed by 4 bases and 2 bases, with 16 bases remaining between them. The CDR3 here is CASSSGGGVAYNEQFF. The CDR3 DNA reads as TGTGCCAGCAGCTCAGGAGGGGGGGTGGCCTACAATGAGCAGTTCTTC.

The rearrangement links TRBV5-5 to TRBJ2-3; 8 bases fit TRBD1. The germline V gene has CDR1 SGHKS and CDR2 YYEKEE (reference sequence). There are 16 residues in the CDR3. With V trimmed by 3 bases and J by 1 base, 7 bases remained unmatched. CDR3 sequence reads: CASSSGVGQGTDTQYF. CDR3 nucleotides: TGTGCCAGCAGCTCGGGCGTGGGACAGGGCACAGATACGCAGTATTTT.

This chain connects TRBV6-4 to TRBJ2-1, with 8 nucleotides matching TRBD2. Looked up from germline, CDR1 is MRHNA and CDR2 is SNTAGT. V gave up 2 bases and J gave up 8 bases; unmatched junction bases: 8. There are 15 residues in the CDR3. The CDR3 region is CASSDPTSAGDEQFF. CDR3 sequence (DNA): TGTGCCAGCAGTGACCCGACTAGCGCCGGCGATGAGCAGTTCTTC.

This clone was recorded only once. The chain uses TRBV10-3 and TRBJ1-1; 8 nucleotides line up with TRBD1. CDR3 length: 13 residues. CDR1 ENHRY and CDR2 SYGVKD come from the germline V gene. After removal of 10 bases from V and 3 bases from J, the junction contained 7 bases not matched to a gene. The CDR3 here is CASRATGDTEAFF. In nucleotides, the CDR3 is TGTGCCAGCCGAGCGACAGGGGACACTGAAGCTTTCTTT.

This clone was found once. This rearrangement joins TRBV11-3 to TRBJ2-3; 7 nucleotides line up with TRBD2. The V gene end was trimmed by 5 bases and the J gene end by 3 bases; junction bases not matched to a gene: 2. Germline CDR1 reads SGHNT; CDR2 reads YENEEA. The CDR3 spans 13 residues. The CDR3 sequence is CASSILATDTQYF. CDR3 nucleotides: TGTGCCAGCAGCATACTAGCGACAGATACGCAGTATTTT.

This chain links TRBV2 with TRBJ1-2; D perhaps matches TRBD1 (5 bases). V was clipped by 7 bases and J by 0 bases, with 9 bases between them. CDR1 SNHLY and CDR2 FYNNEI come from the germline V gene. CDR3 length: 13 residues. The CDR3 is CASTRTPNYGYTF. The DNA for the CDR3 is TGTGCCAGCACCAGGACACCTAACTATGGCTACACCTTC.

The rearrangement uses TRBV9 and TRBJ2-2; TRBD2 agrees at 7 bases. Per the germline V gene, CDR1 is SGDLS and CDR2 is YYNGEE. V trimming: 3 bases; J trimming: 6 bases; junction bases outside the gene matches: 11. This CDR3 spans 16 amino acids. CDR3 protein: CASSAPRGGSAGELFF. CDR3 DNA: TGTGCCAGCAGCGCTCCCAGAGGCGGGAGTGCCGGGGAGCTGTTTTTT.

This clone was picked up one time. This rearrangement joins TRBV25-1 to TRBJ1-4; D gene uncertain. The CDR3 is made up of 12 amino acids. CDR1 is MGHDK, CDR2 SYGVNS, per germline. Trimming cost V 4 bases and J 4 bases, with 4 bases left between them. The DNA for the CDR3 is TGTGCCAGCAGTGTCAGTAATGAAAAACTGTTTTTT. Amino acids: CASSVSNEKLFF.

The gene calls are TRBV6-2 or TRBV6-3 and TRBJ2-7; 7 bases align to TRBD1. V lost 0 bases to trimming and J lost 2 bases; unmatched junction nucleotides: 10. Germline-derived CDR1 and CDR2 are MNHEY and SVGEGT. The CDR3 length is 17 residues. The CDR3 sequence: CASSYSSPWDSTYEQYF. The DNA for the CDR3 is TGTGCCAGCAGTTACTCGAGTCCATGGGACAGTACCTACGAGCAGTACTTC.

J is TRBJ1-5 and V is TRBV12-3 or TRBV12-4; the D gene is possibly TRBD1 (6 bases). Trimming cost V 10 bases and J 2 bases, with 9 bases left between them. There are 12 residues in the CDR3. CDR3 nucleotides: TGTGCCACTAGACAGGGCAATCAGCCCCAGCATTTT. Its protein product is CATRQGNQPQHF.

Turning to this clone: At one boundary the junction diverges from the germline segment, which might be a read error. V gene TRBV5-5 combines with J gene TRBJ1-2, with 7 bases matching TRBD1. The CDR3 contains 13 residues. The germline V gene encodes CDR1 SGHKS and CDR2 YYEKEE (reference sequence). CDR3 bases: TGTGCCAGCAGATTGGACAGGCTCCATGGCTACACCTTC. The encoded protein is CASRLDRLHGYTF.

This chain links TRBV6-2 or TRBV6-3 with TRBJ2-6; the match to TRBD1 covers 8 bases. V gave up 6 bases and J gave up 0 bases; unmatched junction bases: 7. This CDR3 has 17 amino acids. In germline, CDR1 is MNHEY, CDR2 SVGEGT. This chain's CDR3 is CASSLGTGLSGANVLTF. DNA of the CDR3: TGTGCCAGCAGCCTCGGGACAGGCCTCTCTGGGGCCAACGTCCTGACTTTC.

This chain uses TRBV3-1 (or the pseudogene TRBV3-2) with TRBJ1-5; D not certain. Between the trimmed V and J ends, which lost 3 bases and 1 base, there was a span of 7 bases. The length of the CDR3 is 14 residues. From germline, CDR1 is LGHDT and CDR2 YNNKEL (reference sequence). The CDR3 region has the DNA TGTGCCAGCAGCCAGTTAAGCAGCAATCAGCCCCAGCATTTT. Protein: CASSQLSSNQPQHF.

The genes are TRBV7-2 and TRBJ2-1, with D perhaps matching TRBD2 (6 bases). Germline loops: CDR1 SGHTA, CDR2 FQGNSA. This CDR3 spans 15 amino acids. Trimming removed 7 bases at V and 5 bases at J, with 18 bases between. CDR3 sequence reads: CASNLRVGTDNEQFF. DNA for the CDR3: TGTGCCAGCAACCTAAGAGTGGGGACTGACAATGAGCAGTTCTTC.

The V call is TRBV6-4, the J call TRBJ2-1; TRBD1 aligns across 8 bases. The J segment lost 9 bases and the V segment lost 5 bases, leaving 12 bases of the junction unmatched. CDR1 and CDR2 from the germline V gene are MRHNA and SNTAGT. CDR3 length equals 15 residues. DNA for the CDR3: TGTGCCAGCAGTCGAGACAGGGGCGAAAGTACTGAGCAGTTCTTC. It specifies CASSRDRGESTEQFF.

The chain employs TRBV9 and TRBJ1-6; D is possibly TRBD1 (5 bases). Trimming removed 0 bases at V and 3 bases at J, with 7 bases between. Germline CDR1 reads SGDLS; CDR2 reads YYNGEE. The CDR3 extends over 15 amino acids. The DNA of the CDR3 is TGTGCCAGCAGCGTAGCGGACAACTATAATTCACCCCTCCACTTT. This translates into CASSVADNYNSPLHF.

V and J are TRBV3-1 (or the pseudogene TRBV3-2) and TRBJ2-1, with 9 bases lining up with TRBD1. CDR1 and CDR2 from the germline V gene are LGHDT and YNNKEL (reference sequence). The CDR3 has 16 residues. The ends lost 4 bases at V and 4 bases at J; junction bases unmatched: 8. CDR3 bases: TGTGCCAGCAGCCTACATACAGGGGGCGCTTACAATGAGCAGTTCTTC. Its translation: CASSLHTGGAYNEQFF.

The chain links TRBV27 to TRBJ1-4; 7 nucleotides match TRBD1. The CDR3 runs 14 residues. Germline V gene data show CDR1 as MNHEY and CDR2 as SMNVEV (reference sequence). V was pared by 4 bases and J by 7 bases, with 6 bases of the junction left unmatched. The CDR3 sequence: CASSSGRGSEKLFF. CDR3 in DNA: TGTGCCAGCAGTTCGGGCAGGGGGTCTGAAAAACTGTTTTTT.

This chain uses TRBV10-2 with TRBJ1-1, with D tentatively TRBD1 (6 bases). The CDR3 runs 15 residues. In germline, CDR1 is WSHSY, CDR2 SAAADI. The V end lost 6 bases, the J end lost 1 base, and 15 bases lay between the germline ends. The CDR3 DNA is TGCGCCAGCAGGTTGGGGGCAGACCCGAACACTGAAGCTTTCTTT. Its protein product is CASRLGADPNTEAFF.

The CDR3 loop reads CASSHELTDTQYF. CDR3 in DNA: TGCGCCAGCAGCCACGAACTGACAGATACGCAGTATTTT. The gene calls are TRBV4-1 and TRBJ2-3; D ambiguous. CDR1 and CDR2 (germline): MGHRA, YSYEKL. The CDR3 sequence is 13 residues long. V dropped 3 bases and J dropped 3 bases, with 7 bases sitting between them.

The count of this clone is one. CDR3: CASSLSRGGSYNEQFF. The CDR3 bases are TGTGCCAGCAGCCTTTCGAGGGGGGGATCCTACAATGAGCAGTTCTTC. V is TRBV6-2 or TRBV6-3 and J is TRBJ2-1; tentative D call: TRBD2 (7 bases). The V end was cut by 6 bases, the J end by 1 base, with 16 bases between. Germline V gene data show CDR1 as MNHEY and CDR2 as SVGEGT. The CDR3 covers 16 residues.

The CDR3 is CASRQGEYTEAFF. The CDR3, as DNA: TGTGCCAGCAGACAGGGGGAATACACTGAAGCTTTCTTT. The chain carries TRBV7-9 and TRBJ1-1; 8 nucleotides match TRBD1. The CDR3 contains 13 residues. The germline V gene encodes CDR1 SEHNR and CDR2 FQNEAQ (reference sequence). J was trimmed by 3 bases and V by 6 bases; bases with no gene match: 3.

V and J are TRBV4-1 and TRBJ2-1, with TRBD2 matching over 11 bases. V lost 3 bases and J lost 8; bases outside the gene matches: 6. The CDR3 length is 15 residues. Germline values: CDR1 MGHRA, CDR2 YSYEKL. CDR3 region: CASSQLAGGPHEQFF. The CDR3, as DNA: TGCGCCAGCAGCCAGTTAGCGGGAGGGCCCCATGAGCAGTTCTTC.